The rows below give T cell receptor beta chains drawn from one sample of a study of Ad26.COV2.S vaccination and SARS-CoV-2 variants. TCRdb keeps only in-frame clones here, not all; method: immunoSEQ multiplex PCR. The sample has some 250,000 clones; 70% to 90% are singletons. The sample was peripheral blood, taken in a trial of Ad26.COV2.S vaccine versus placebo. The receptors originated from a person between 18 and 65 years old who received the Ad26.COV2.S COVID-19 vaccine or a placebo. CDR3s include the opening cysteine and the closing phenylalanine or tryptophan. D genes are given only for firm matches. Part of the rows lack a size; the others show once, few, many or a class for expanded clones.

v_call: TRBV30
j_call: TRBJ2-7
clone_size: -
d_call: -
cdr3_nt: TGTGCCTGGATGGATTCCTACGAGCAGTACTTC
cdr3_aa: CAWMDSYEQYF

v_call: TRBV6-2/TRBV6-3
j_call: TRBJ1-2
clone_size: -
d_call: -
cdr3_nt: TGTGCCAGCAGTCCGGACAGCCCGGGGAGTCTTTACTATGGCTACACCTTC
cdr3_aa: CASSPDSPGSLYYGYTF

v_call: TRBV15
j_call: TRBJ2-2
clone_size: -
d_call: -
cdr3_nt: TGTGCCACCAGCAGAGAGGGAGGCGCCGGGGAGCTGTTTTTT
cdr3_aa: CATSREGGAGELFF

v_call: TRBV11-3
j_call: TRBJ2-5
clone_size: -
d_call: TRBD2
cdr3_nt: TGTGCCAGCAGCTCCTCCTCTAGCGGGGGGGGAGAGACCCAGTACTTC
cdr3_aa: CASSSSSSGGGETQYF

v_call: TRBV18
j_call: TRBJ2-2
clone_size: -
d_call: TRBD1
cdr3_nt: TGTGCCAGCTCACCACAGGGGGCCGCGAACACCGGGGAGCTGTTTTTT
cdr3_aa: CASSPQGAANTGELFF

v_call: TRBV4-3
j_call: TRBJ2-5
clone_size: -
d_call: -
cdr3_nt: TGCGCCAGCAGCCAAGACCCCACCAGGGGTAGGACCCAGTACTTC
cdr3_aa: CASSQDPTRGRTQYF

v_call: TRBV7-9
j_call: TRBJ2-1
clone_size: -
d_call: TRBD2
cdr3_nt: TGTGCCAGCAGCCCAATCAGCGGGAGCTCCTACAATGAGCAGTTCTTC
cdr3_aa: CASSPISGSSYNEQFF

v_call: TRBV2
j_call: TRBJ2-3
clone_size: -
d_call: TRBD2
cdr3_nt: TGTGCCAGCAGGAGGGCTAGCGGGGGGGCAGATACGCAGTATTTT
cdr3_aa: CASRRASGGADTQYF

v_call: TRBV4-3
j_call: TRBJ1-1
clone_size: -
d_call: -
cdr3_nt: TGCGCCAGCAGCCAAGTGGGGTCGGGGGGAGCTTTCTTT
cdr3_aa: CASSQVGSGGAFF

v_call: TRBV7-3
j_call: TRBJ2-1
clone_size: -
d_call: TRBD2
cdr3_nt: TGTGCCAGCAGCCCCAGACTAGCGGACTACAATGAGCAGTTCTTC
cdr3_aa: CASSPRLADYNEQFF

v_call: TRBV11-2
j_call: TRBJ2-1
clone_size: -
d_call: TRBD1
cdr3_nt: TGTGCCAGCAGCTCCAGGAATGTACAGGGGTCCGCCTACAATGAGCAGTTCTTC
cdr3_aa: CASSSRNVQGSAYNEQFF

v_call: TRBV5-4
j_call: TRBJ2-6
clone_size: -
d_call: -
cdr3_nt: TGTGCCAGCAGCTTGGCACGGACACGTAGCTCTGGGGCCAACGTCCTGACTTTC
cdr3_aa: CASSLARTRSSGANVLTF

v_call: TRBV7-2
j_call: TRBJ1-2
clone_size: -
d_call: -
cdr3_nt: TGTGCCAGCAGCTTCTCCAGGGGCTTTGATGGCTACACCTTC
cdr3_aa: CASSFSRGFDGYTF

v_call: TRBV18
j_call: TRBJ1-1
clone_size: few
d_call: -
cdr3_nt: TGTGCCAGCTCAAAAGCCACTGAAGCTTTCTTT
cdr3_aa: CASSKATEAFF

v_call: TRBV7-9
j_call: TRBJ2-1
clone_size: -
d_call: TRBD2
cdr3_nt: TGTGCCAGCAGCGGTTCTCCACAGGCGGGGGGTGAGCAGTTCTTC
cdr3_aa: CASSGSPQAGGEQFF

v_call: TRBV19
j_call: TRBJ2-1
clone_size: -
d_call: -
cdr3_nt: TGTGCCAGTAGTATGTACGGTTACAATGAGCAGTTCTTC
cdr3_aa: CASSMYGYNEQFF

v_call: TRBV6-4
j_call: TRBJ1-4
clone_size: -
d_call: -
cdr3_nt: TGTGCCAGCAGTGACTTAGCTGGTCAGGGGATCATTACTAATGAAAAACTGTTTTTT
cdr3_aa: CASSDLAGQGIITNEKLFF

v_call: TRBV5-4
j_call: TRBJ2-7
clone_size: -
d_call: -
cdr3_nt: TGTGCCAGCAGCTTGGGGGCAGGGAACTCCTACGAGCAGTACTTC
cdr3_aa: CASSLGAGNSYEQYF

v_call: TRBV3-1/TRBV3-2
j_call: TRBJ2-7
clone_size: -
d_call: TRBD1
cdr3_nt: TGTGCCAGCAGCCCAGGACAGGGGGCCACCTACGAGCAGTACTTC
cdr3_aa: CASSPGQGATYEQYF

v_call: TRBV5-6
j_call: TRBJ2-1
clone_size: -
d_call: TRBD2
cdr3_nt: TGTGCCAGCCGACTAGCGGGAGGAGGTGAGCAGTTCTTC
cdr3_aa: CASRLAGGGEQFF

v_call: TRBV19
j_call: TRBJ2-3
clone_size: -
d_call: -
cdr3_nt: TGTGCCAGTAGAATACAGGGTGGAGGAACAGATACGCAGTATTTT
cdr3_aa: CASRIQGGGTDTQYF

v_call: TRBV10-3
j_call: TRBJ2-7
clone_size: -
d_call: -
cdr3_nt: TGTGCCATCAGTGGGGACAACTCCTACGAGCAGTACTTC
cdr3_aa: CAISGDNSYEQYF

v_call: TRBV5-1
j_call: TRBJ2-7
clone_size: -
d_call: -
cdr3_nt: TGCGCCAGCAGCCCGTCCGGACACCGTCTCTACGAGCAGTACTTC
cdr3_aa: CASSPSGHRLYEQYF

v_call: TRBV6-2/TRBV6-3
j_call: TRBJ2-1
clone_size: -
d_call: TRBD2
cdr3_nt: TGTGCCAGCAGCTCGACTAGCGGAACCTACAATGAGCAGTTCTTC
cdr3_aa: CASSSTSGTYNEQFF

v_call: TRBV12-3/TRBV12-4
j_call: TRBJ2-7
clone_size: -
d_call: TRBD2
cdr3_nt: TGTGCCAGCAGTTTTGCTAGCGGCTACGAGCAGTACTTC
cdr3_aa: CASSFASGYEQYF

v_call: TRBV28
j_call: TRBJ2-2
clone_size: -
d_call: TRBD1
cdr3_nt: TGTGCCAGCAGTTTGCTGGGACAGGCGAACACCGGGGAGCTGTTTTTT
cdr3_aa: CASSLLGQANTGELFF

v_call: TRBV19
j_call: TRBJ2-6
clone_size: -
d_call: TRBD2
cdr3_nt: TGTGCCAGTAGTAGGGACACCCGACTAGCGGGAGCCTCTGGGGCCAACGTCCTGACTTTC
cdr3_aa: CASSRDTRLAGASGANVLTF

v_call: TRBV4-3
j_call: TRBJ2-2
clone_size: -
d_call: TRBD1
cdr3_nt: TGCGCCAGCAGCCAAAGCCGGGACAGGGTTACCGGGGAGCTGTTTTTT
cdr3_aa: CASSQSRDRVTGELFF

v_call: TRBV18
j_call: TRBJ1-2
clone_size: once
d_call: -
cdr3_nt: TGTGCCAGCTCACCGGGGCACGGTAACTATGGCTACACCTTC
cdr3_aa: CASSPGHGNYGYTF

v_call: TRBV19
j_call: TRBJ2-1
clone_size: -
d_call: -
cdr3_nt: TGTGCCAGTAGTATAACGCCCAATGAGCAGTTCTTC
cdr3_aa: CASSITPNEQFF

v_call: TRBV24-1
j_call: TRBJ1-1
clone_size: -
d_call: TRBD1
cdr3_nt: TGTGCCACCAAACAGGGGATGAACACTGAAGCTTTCTTT
cdr3_aa: CATKQGMNTEAFF

v_call: TRBV14
j_call: TRBJ1-5
clone_size: once
d_call: TRBD1
cdr3_nt: TGTGCCAGCAGCCAGGGGGACAGGGAGTGGGGCAATCAGCCCCAGCATTTT
cdr3_aa: CASSQGDREWGNQPQHF

v_call: TRBV19
j_call: TRBJ2-1
clone_size: -
d_call: TRBD2
cdr3_nt: TGTGCCAGTAGTCCTGGACTAGCGGGTTACAATGAGCAGTTCTTC
cdr3_aa: CASSPGLAGYNEQFF

v_call: TRBV18
j_call: TRBJ1-2
clone_size: -
d_call: TRBD1
cdr3_nt: TGTGCCAGCTCACCATCCCGGGACAGGGATGGCTACACCTTC
cdr3_aa: CASSPSRDRDGYTF

v_call: TRBV28
j_call: TRBJ2-1
clone_size: -
d_call: -
cdr3_nt: TGTGCCAGCACCACAGGTTTACATGAGCAGTTCTTC
cdr3_aa: CASTTGLHEQFF

v_call: TRBV7-2
j_call: TRBJ2-7
clone_size: -
d_call: TRBD1
cdr3_nt: TGTGCCAGCAGCCCCTGGACAGGGAACGAGCAGTACTTC
cdr3_aa: CASSPWTGNEQYF

v_call: TRBV29-1
j_call: TRBJ2-3
clone_size: -
d_call: -
cdr3_nt: TGCAGCGTCCAAGGTTGGGCAGAACCGAATCCTAGCACAGATACGCAGTATTTT
cdr3_aa: CSVQGWAEPNPSTDTQYF

v_call: TRBV7-7
j_call: TRBJ2-2
clone_size: -
d_call: -
cdr3_nt: TGTGCTAGCAGCTTAGCCACAGCCGGCGGCACCGGGGAGCTGTTTTTT
cdr3_aa: CASSLATAGGTGELFF

v_call: TRBV24-1
j_call: TRBJ2-2
clone_size: -
d_call: TRBD1
cdr3_nt: TGTGCCACCAGTGACCCGACAGGGGCCTCCACCGGGGAGCTGTTTTTT
cdr3_aa: CATSDPTGASTGELFF

v_call: TRBV7-2
j_call: TRBJ2-5
clone_size: -
d_call: TRBD2
cdr3_nt: TGTGCCAGCAGCTTTAGCGGGGGAAAGACAAACCAAGAGACCCAGTACTTC
cdr3_aa: CASSFSGGKTNQETQYF

v_call: TRBV6-5
j_call: TRBJ2-7
clone_size: -
d_call: TRBD1
cdr3_nt: TGTGCCAGCAGGCGACAGGGGGACGAGCAGTACTTC
cdr3_aa: CASRRQGDEQYF

v_call: TRBV19
j_call: TRBJ1-1
clone_size: -
d_call: -
cdr3_nt: TGTGCCAGTAGTATAGATACCGGCCTACGTGCTTTCTTT
cdr3_aa: CASSIDTGLRAFF

v_call: TRBV5-6
j_call: TRBJ1-4
clone_size: -
d_call: -
cdr3_nt: TGTGCCAGCAGCTTCCTTCTTCATGGGCAGTCTAATGAAAAACTGTTTTTT
cdr3_aa: CASSFLLHGQSNEKLFF

v_call: TRBV4-3
j_call: TRBJ1-2
clone_size: -
d_call: -
cdr3_nt: TGCGCCAGCAGCCAAGAACCCCTGGGTTCCAACTATGGCTACACCTTC
cdr3_aa: CASSQEPLGSNYGYTF

v_call: TRBV11-2
j_call: TRBJ2-7
clone_size: -
d_call: -
cdr3_nt: TGTGCCAGCAGCTCAGCCACCACCTACGAGCAGTACTTC
cdr3_aa: CASSSATTYEQYF

v_call: TRBV7-9
j_call: TRBJ2-7
clone_size: -
d_call: -
cdr3_nt: TGTGCCAGCAGCTTAACAGGTCGATCCTACGAGCAGTACTTC
cdr3_aa: CASSLTGRSYEQYF

v_call: TRBV3-1/TRBV3-2
j_call: TRBJ2-1
clone_size: -
d_call: -
cdr3_nt: TGTGCCAGCAGCCAAGAAGGGGGGGTATCCTACAATGAGCAGTTCTTC
cdr3_aa: CASSQEGGVSYNEQFF

v_call: TRBV18
j_call: TRBJ2-3
clone_size: -
d_call: -
cdr3_nt: TGTGCCAGTCGCCGGACACAATCCCCCACAGATACGCAGTATTTT
cdr3_aa: CASRRTQSPTDTQYF

v_call: TRBV5-6
j_call: TRBJ2-3
clone_size: -
d_call: -
cdr3_nt: TGTGCCAGCAGCTTGGCAGATACGCAGTATTTT
cdr3_aa: CASSLADTQYF

v_call: TRBV5-5
j_call: TRBJ2-5
clone_size: once
d_call: TRBD2
cdr3_nt: TGTGCCAGCAGCTTTCGGCTAGCGGGGGGATTCCGCCAAGAGACCCAGTACTTC
cdr3_aa: CASSFRLAGGFRQETQYF

v_call: TRBV9
j_call: TRBJ2-7
clone_size: -
d_call: TRBD2
cdr3_nt: TGTGCCAGCAGCGTGGGACTAGCAAGGGAGCAGTACTTC
cdr3_aa: CASSVGLAREQYF

v_call: TRBV7-3
j_call: TRBJ2-1
clone_size: -
d_call: -
cdr3_nt: TGTGCCAGCAGCCAAGGAGGGGGGTACAATGAGCAGTTCTTC
cdr3_aa: CASSQGGGYNEQFF